This T cell receptor (beta chain) came from a study of blood T cell repertoires in COVID-19. Study at large: The United States, Italy and Spain were the sources of the acute and convalescent COVID-19 samples. PBMCs, B-cell-depleted T cells, or T cells provided the cDNA or gDNA that made up the material.

Under the authors' procedure: Using reference gene primer amplification, nucleated cell counts were estimated. Produced via immunoSEQ multiplex PCR; TCRdb's table is partial and in-frame only. V, J and clone size reflect that table, while D and trimming were determined from the DNA. Here the sample spans roughly 70,000 clones, roughly nine tenths being singletons. The specimen was peripheral blood. This TCR was recovered from a man between 65 and 85 years old with active COVID-19.

CDR3 in amino acids: CASSHSGSYNEQFF. The CDR3 region has the DNA TGTGCCAGCAGCCACTCCGGCTCCTACAATGAGCAGTTCTTC. The V and J genes are TRBV4-2 and TRBJ2-1; D ambiguous. V gave up 3 bases and J gave up 0 bases, with 6 bases separating them. The CDR3 extends over 14 amino acids. The germline CDR1 and CDR2 sequences are LGHNA and YNFKEQ.